What follows are 21 T cell receptor beta chains derived from one specimen sequenced in a study of CD8+ T cells in alopecia areata. Alopecia areata patients had lesional scalp punch biopsies and peripheral blood taken from them. cDNA reverse transcribed from extracted RNA served as the sequencing template. Here immunoSEQ multiplex PCR was the method, and the copy in TCRdb shows in-frame clones only, minus some. The table records some 15,000 clones, roughly three fifths of them present only once. Input material: skin. The source is a human donor with alopecia areata.

The chain has TRBV4-1 and TRBJ1-1; D is unclear. V was clipped by 1 base and J by 0 bases, with 15 bases between them. Per the germline V gene, CDR1 is MGHRA and CDR2 is YSYEKL. This CDR3 region has 17 residues. The CDR3, as DNA: TGCGCCAGCAGCCAAGTGGATCTTGGGTTCATGAACACTGAAGCTTTCTTT. This sequence encodes CASSQVDLGFMNTEAFF.

The chain carries TRBV6-5 and TRBJ2-7; 10 nucleotides align to TRBD2. The ends lost 5 bases at V and 2 bases at J; junction bases unmatched: 6. This CDR3 contains 15 residues. CDR1 is MNHEY, CDR2 SVGAGI, per germline. CDR3 sequence reads: CASSPGTSETYEQYF. As DNA, the CDR3 is TGTGCCAGCAGTCCTGGGACTAGCGAGACCTACGAGCAGTACTTC.

This clone was seen a handful of times. CDR3 DNA: TGTGCCAGTTTCCGGGACAAGGATCAGCCCCAGCATTTT. Translated: CASFRDKDQPQHF. The rearrangement links TRBV28 to TRBJ1-5; TRBD1 might be the D (6 bases). The CDR3 extends over 13 amino acids. With 9 bases removed from V and 5 bases from J, the gap between germline ends came to 14 bases. The V gene's germline CDR1 is MDHEN and CDR2 SYDVKM.

In this sample, this clone turned up a few times. This sequence joins TRBV9 and TRBJ1-5; tentatively, D is TRBD1 (5 bases). The CDR3 consists of 13 residues. The germline V and J ends were trimmed by 7 bases and 2 bases, with 10 bases remaining between them. Germline V gives CDR1 SGDLS, CDR2 YYNGEE. The CDR3 is CASGEGGNQPQHF. The CDR3 region has the DNA TGTGCCAGCGGGGAAGGGGGCAATCAGCCCCAGCATTTT. Combining the CDR3 with reference TRBV9 and TRBJ1-5 gives the whole variable domain DSGVTQTPKHLITATGQRVTLRCSPRSGDLSVYWYQQSLDQGLQFLIQYYNGEERAKGNILERFSAQQFPDLHSELNLSSLELGDSALYFCASGEGGNQPQHFGDGTRLSIL.

CDR3 region: CASSRVGLAGWGEQFF. The CDR3 DNA is TGTGCCAGCAGCCGCGTGGGACTAGCGGGATGGGGTGAGCAGTTCTTC. The chain is built from TRBV28 and TRBJ2-1; 13 positions agree with TRBD2. Germline CDR1 reads MDHEN; CDR2 reads SYDVKM. CDR3 length equals 16 residues. V shed 6 bases and J 9 bases; nucleotides not matched to a gene: 11.

The V gene is TRBV11-2, the J gene TRBJ1-1; D gene unclear. The CDR3 extends over 13 amino acids. The V gene lost 5 bases and the J gene lost 3 bases, with 10 bases spanning the gap. Germline V gene sequence: CDR1 SGHAT, CDR2 FQNNGV. The CDR3 coding sequence is TGTGCCAGCAGCGCCGAGTTATACACTGAAGCTTTCTTT. The encoded protein is CASSAELYTEAFF.

This chain joins TRBV5-1 and TRBJ2-1, with 13 bases fitting TRBD2. In germline, CDR1 is SGHRS, CDR2 YFSETQ. CDR3 size: 15 residues. V was pared by 6 bases and J by 12 bases, with 12 bases of the junction left unmatched. This chain's CDR3 is CASNPSGLAGSGQFF. Here the CDR3 DNA reads TGCGCCAGCAATCCGTCGGGACTAGCGGGATCAGGGCAGTTCTTC.

CDR3 sequence: CASSYSVYLEAEAFF. CDR3 DNA: TGTGCCAGCAGTTACTCCGTTTACTTGGAGGCTGAAGCTTTCTTT. The V gene is TRBV6-5, the J gene TRBJ1-1; D ambiguous. V gave up 0 bases and J gave up 6 bases, with 14 bases separating them. Germline CDR1 reads MNHEY; CDR2 reads SVGAGI. CDR3 length: 15 amino acids.

This clone appeared a few times. This sequence joins TRBV28 and TRBJ1-1; D not resolved. Between the trimmed V and J ends, which lost 6 bases and 3 bases, there was a span of 11 bases. The CDR3 consists of 13 residues. The V gene's germline CDR1 is MDHEN and CDR2 SYDVKM. The CDR3 coding sequence is TGTGCCAGCAGCCCTGTGATGTACACTGAAGCTTTCTTT. It yields the protein CASSPVMYTEAFF.

A few counts support this clone. The CDR3 spells CSVDQGDYGYTF. The CDR3, as DNA: TGCAGCGTTGATCAGGGAGACTATGGCTACACCTTC. The chain carries TRBV29-1 and TRBJ1-2; the D gene is possibly TRBD1 (5 bases). The CDR3 extends over 12 amino acids. Looked up from germline, CDR1 is SQVTM and CDR2 is ANQGSEA. Trimming took 3 bases from V and 3 from J, leaving 8 bases between them. The full variable domain, its missing parts supplied by reference TRBV29-1 and TRBJ1-2, is SAVISQKPSRDICQRGTSLTIQCQVDSQVTMMFWYRQQPGQSLTLIATANQGSEATYESGFVIDKFPISRPNLTFSTLTVSNMSPEDSSIYLCSVDQGDYGYTFGSGTRLTVV.

This chain joins TRBV11-2 and TRBJ2-5; 8 bases line up with TRBD1. V dropped 0 bases and J dropped 9; count of bases not matched to a gene: 21. Germline CDR1 reads SGHAT; CDR2 reads FQNNGV. The CDR3 is made up of 19 amino acids. DNA of the CDR3: TGTGCCAGCAGCTTAGATCCCGGTTTTTTTTGGGACAGGATCGGAGCCCAGTACTTC. Its protein is CASSLDPGFFWDRIGAQYF.

This clone has a handful of counts. The CDR3 reads CASSLGGGRISYEQYF. The CDR3 region has the DNA TGTGCCAGCAGCTTAGGAGGGGGGAGAATCTCCTACGAGCAGTACTTC. This chain connects TRBV7-2 to TRBJ2-7; TRBD1 or TRBD2 may be the D gene (6 bases each). V gave up 1 base and J gave up 0 bases, with 13 bases separating them. The CDR3 spans 16 residues. The V gene's germline CDR1 is SGHTA and CDR2 FQGNSA.

This sequence joins TRBV7-3 and TRBJ2-1, with 11 nucleotides matching TRBD2. This CDR3 has 15 amino acids. V gave up 1 base and J gave up 6 bases; unmatched junction bases: 2. Germline V gives CDR1 SGHTA, CDR2 FQGTGA. CDR3 loop: CASSLIAGGVNEQFF. In DNA form, the CDR3 reads TGTGCCAGCAGCTTAATAGCGGGAGGGGTCAATGAGCAGTTCTTC. The full variable domain, its missing parts supplied by reference TRBV7-3 and TRBJ2-1, is GAGVSQTPSNKVTEKGKYVELRCDPISGHTALYWYRQSLGQGPEFLIYFQGTGAADDSGLPNDRFFAVRPEGSVSTLKIQRTERGDSAVYLCASSLIAGGVNEQFFGPGTRLTVL.

The chain couples TRBV28 to TRBJ2-1, with D possibly TRBD2 on 6 matching bases. Germline CDR1 MDHEN, CDR2 SYDVKM. The CDR3 covers 16 residues. With 3 bases removed from V and 10 bases from J, the gap between germline ends came to 22 bases. CDR3: CASSFFSVVGDFEQFF. The CDR3 DNA is TGTGCCAGCAGTTTTTTTTCCGTTGTGGGGGACTTCGAGCAGTTCTTC. Based on the CDR3 plus reference TRBV28 and TRBJ2-1, the full variable domain is DVKVTQSSRYLVKRTGEKVFLECVQDMDHENMFWYRQDPGLGLRLIYFSYDVKMKEKGDIPEGYSVSREKKERFSLILESASTNQTSMYLCASSFFSVVGDFEQFFGPGTRLTVL.

The rearrangement links TRBV6-1 to TRBJ1-1; D call uncertain. The V end lost 8 bases, the J end lost 5 bases, and 12 bases lay between the germline ends. Germline values: CDR1 MNHNS, CDR2 SASEGT. This CDR3 is 12 amino acids long. DNA for the CDR3: TGTGCCAGCCACTTGGTGTGGACTGAAGCTTTCTTT. It translates to CASHLVWTEAFF.

This clone was counted a few times. The V gene is TRBV29-1, the J gene TRBJ2-1, with TRBD2 matching over 9 bases. Losses at the gene ends were 4 bases for V and 8 bases for J; bases not matched to a gene: 6. This CDR3 is built from 13 residues. Per germline, CDR1 SQVTM and CDR2 ANQGSEA. The CDR3 nucleotides read TGCAGCGTTGTTAGCGGGAGTATCCATGAGCAGTTCTTC. It translates to CSVVSGSIHEQFF.

The J gene is TRBJ1-3, the V gene TRBV19; a possible D gene is TRBD1 (6 bases). The germline CDR1 and CDR2 sequences are LNHDA and SQIVND (reference sequence). V lost 7 bases and J lost 7, with 20 bases in between. The CDR3 consists of 15 residues. The CDR3 reads CASTAMGGPSNTIYF. The CDR3 region has the DNA TGTGCCAGTACCGCCATGGGGGGGCCCTCTAACACCATATATTTT.

This clone was detected only a few times. This chain links TRBV7-2 with TRBJ2-3, with 13 bases aligning to TRBD2. The J segment lost 0 bases and the V segment lost 3 bases, leaving 9 bases of the junction unmatched. Germline assignment: CDR1 SGHTA and CDR2 FQGNSA. This CDR3 comprises 19 residues. The CDR3, as DNA: TGTGCCAGCAGCTTCCGGCGAGGACTAGCGGGGGCTAGCACAGATACGCAGTATTTT. Amino acid sequence: CASSFRRGLAGASTDTQYF.

The chain has TRBV28 and TRBJ1-2; D remains unclear. CDR1 and CDR2 from the germline V gene are MDHEN and SYDVKM. With 4 bases removed from V and 5 bases from J, the gap between germline ends came to 8 bases. This CDR3 spans 12 amino acids. The CDR3 nucleotides read TGTGCCAGCAGTTCGCAGCGATATGGCTACACCTTC. This gives the protein CASSSQRYGYTF.

A note on this clone: A read error may produce the germline difference seen at one junction end. The genes are TRBV5-1 and TRBJ2-3, with TRBD2 identical over 8 bases. The germline gives CDR1 SGHRS, CDR2 YFSETQ. CDR3 size: 14 residues. CDR3 sequence reads: CVSTSGSSTDTQYF. The CDR3, as DNA: TGCGTCAGCACTAGCGGATCTAGCACAGATACGCAGTATTTT.

The gene calls are TRBV18 and TRBJ2-1; no clear D gene. CDR1 KGHSH and CDR2 LQKENI come from the germline V gene. This CDR3 region has 16 residues. Trimming cost V 3 bases and J 6 bases, with 18 bases left between them. CDR3 residues: CASSPAPNVPLNEQFF. Here the CDR3 DNA reads TGTGCCAGCTCACCTGCCCCGAATGTACCCCTCAATGAGCAGTTCTTC.